This passage covers 31 T cell receptor beta chains from one sample sequenced in a study of shared clonotypes between healthy human individuals. Sequencing used immunoSEQ multiplex PCR; TCRdb keeps in-frame clones, though not all of them. Counted here are around 1.9 million clones, approximately 92% occurring once; the ten biggest clones make up more than 1.5%. CD45RO negativity and positive selection for CCR7 defined naive CD8 cells, a population that excluded terminally differentiated effector memory CD45RA+ cells. Sequences were obtained from naive CD8+ T cells from PBMCs. Receptor source: a young man in good health. Some clones in this sample may be carry-over from other donors' samples.

V usage is TRBV5-6 and J usage is TRBJ2-1, with D perhaps TRBD1 or TRBD2 (5 bases each). The CDR3 has 12 amino acids. Germline V gives CDR1 SGHDT, CDR2 YYEEEE. The V and J ends lost 0 bases and 10 bases respectively, with 8 bases between them. CDR3 DNA sequence: TGTGCCAGCAGCTTGGTCGGGACCGAGCAGTTCTTC. Its protein is CASSLVGTEQFF.

The chain uses TRBV5-6 and TRBJ2-3; D is possibly TRBD2 (7 bases). The V and J ends lost 4 bases and 3 bases respectively, with 15 bases between them. From germline, CDR1 is SGHDT and CDR2 YYEEEE. There are 15 residues in the CDR3. The CDR3 DNA reads as TGTGCCAGCAGCCCCTGGGGGGGCGGAACAGATACGCAGTATTTT. This gives the protein CASSPWGGGTDTQYF.

The V and J genes are TRBV14 and TRBJ2-6; D is unresolved. This CDR3 has 15 residues. The germline CDR1 and CDR2 sequences are SGHDN and FVKESK. V was shortened by 2 bases and J by 4 bases, with 9 bases between the two germline ends. The CDR3 sequence: CASSQIYSGANVLTF. In DNA form, the CDR3 reads TGTGCCAGCAGCCAAATCTACTCCGGGGCCAACGTCCTGACTTTC. Complete variable domain (other parts from reference TRBV14 and TRBJ2-6): EAGVTQFPSHSVIEKGQTVTLRCDPISGHDNLYWYRRVMGKEIKFLLHFVKESKQDESGMPNNRFLAERTGGTYSTLKVQPAELEDSGVYFCASSQIYSGANVLTFGAGSRLTVL.

J is TRBJ2-1 and V is TRBV28; D not resolved. Trimming cost V 6 bases and J 4 bases, with 13 bases left between them. This CDR3 has 14 amino acids. The V gene's germline CDR1 is MDHEN and CDR2 SYDVKM. The CDR3 here is CASRPQDPYNEQFF. The CDR3 nucleotides read TGTGCCAGCAGACCTCAAGACCCGTACAATGAGCAGTTCTTC. Using reference TRBV28 and TRBJ2-1 for the parts outside the CDR3, the full variable domain is DVKVTQSSRYLVKRTGEKVFLECVQDMDHENMFWYRQDPGLGLRLIYFSYDVKMKEKGDIPEGYSVSREKKERFSLILESASTNQTSMYLCASRPQDPYNEQFFGPGTRLTVL.

V usage is TRBV6-1 and J usage is TRBJ2-1; no clear D. CDR1 MNHNS and CDR2 SASEGT come from the germline V gene. The V end lost 1 base, the J end lost 4 bases, and 11 bases lay between the germline ends. This CDR3 comprises 15 residues. The CDR3 protein is CASSEDRTKYNEQFF. The CDR3 coding sequence is TGTGCCAGCAGTGAAGATAGGACCAAGTACAATGAGCAGTTCTTC.

The rearrangement joins TRBV5-4 to TRBJ2-3; D is perhaps TRBD1 (6 bases). CDR3 length: 16 amino acids. Trimming cost V 2 bases and J 3 bases, with 16 bases left between them. The germline V gene encodes CDR1 SGHNT and CDR2 YYREEE (reference sequence). The CDR3 bases are TGTGCCAGCAGCTTCGAGACAGGTCAGGAAACAGATACGCAGTATTTT. It specifies CASSFETGQETDTQYF.

V usage is TRBV18 and J usage is TRBJ2-5; D perhaps matches TRBD1 (6 bases). The germline V and J ends were trimmed by 5 bases and 4 bases, with 20 bases remaining between them. The CDR3 extends over 16 amino acids. CDR1 is KGHSH and CDR2 is LQKENI in the germline V gene. The CDR3, as DNA: TGTGCCAGCTCATCTGGAGACAGGTGGATAGGAGAGACCCAGTACTTC. This translates into CASSSGDRWIGETQYF. The whole variable domain, remainder taken from reference TRBV18 and TRBJ2-5, is NAGVMQNPRHLVRRRGQEARLRCSPMKGHSHVYWYRQLPEEGLKFMVYLQKENIIDESGMPKERFSAEFPKEGPSILRIQQVVRGDSAAYFCASSSGDRWIGETQYFGPGTRLLVL.

About this clone: The same CDR3 arises from other DNA sequences in this sample as well. The rearrangement joins TRBV27 to TRBJ2-1; D gene uncertain. V shed 0 bases and J shed 4 bases, with 4 bases lying between them. The CDR3 is 13 residues long. Per the germline V gene, CDR1 is MNHEY and CDR2 is SMNVEV (reference sequence). The CDR3 region is CASSLSPYNEQFF. CDR3 nucleotides: TGTGCCAGCAGTTTATCGCCTTACAATGAGCAGTTCTTC.

The rearrangement uses TRBV7-2 and TRBJ1-3; 9 bases are shared with TRBD1. J was trimmed by 3 bases and V by 4 bases; bases with no gene match: 4. The CDR3 is 15 residues long. CDR1 and CDR2 from the germline V gene are SGHTA and FQGNSA. This CDR3 reads CASSWTTGGGNTIYF. Written as DNA, the CDR3 is TGTGCCAGCAGCTGGACGACAGGGGGTGGAAACACCATATATTTT.

The chain links TRBV5-1 to TRBJ2-3, with a weak D call TRBD1 (6 bases). The CDR3 consists of 15 residues. Germline-derived CDR1 and CDR2 are SGHRS and YFSETQ. V shed 0 bases and J shed 4 bases, with 12 bases lying between them. The CDR3 protein is CASSLARGFSDTQYF. The CDR3 DNA sequence: TGCGCCAGCAGCTTGGCCAGGGGCTTCTCAGATACGCAGTATTTT.

The chain employs TRBV27 and TRBJ2-7; 7 bases fit TRBD2. This CDR3 is 15 amino acids long. CDR1 is MNHEY, CDR2 SMNVEV, per germline (reference sequence). V shed 0 bases, J shed 5 bases, and the junction held 7 bases outside the gene matches. The CDR3 coding sequence is TGTGCCAGCAGTTTATCTACGGGAGGAGGCCACGAGCAGTACTTC. Protein product: CASSLSTGGGHEQYF.

The chain employs TRBV28 and TRBJ2-4; TRBD1 might be the D (5 bases). CDR1 and CDR2 from the germline V gene are MDHEN and SYDVKM. Deletions cut 6 bases from V and 3 bases from J, with 9 bases between. The CDR3 is 13 amino acids. The CDR3 loop reads CASSWGSKNIQYF. CDR3 sequence (DNA): TGTGCCAGCAGCTGGGGCAGCAAAAACATTCAGTACTTC.

The rearrangement links TRBV27 to TRBJ2-1, with TRBD1 identical over 7 bases. With V trimmed by 4 bases and J by 7 bases, 10 bases remained unmatched. This CDR3 contains 15 residues. Germline V gene data show CDR1 as MNHEY and CDR2 as SMNVEV (reference sequence). The CDR3 DNA reads as TGTGCCAGCAGTTGGACCGGGACAGTGATGAATGAGCAGTTCTTC. Translating it yields CASSWTGTVMNEQFF.

The CDR3 reads CASSLGGQPYEQYF. The DNA of the CDR3 is TGTGCCAGCAGCTTAGGGGGACAGCCCTACGAGCAGTACTTC. V gene TRBV7-6 combines with J gene TRBJ2-7; 7 positions match TRBD1. The CDR3 has 14 amino acids. The germline V gene has CDR1 SGHVS and CDR2 FNYEAQ. V dropped 1 base and J dropped 2; count of bases not matched to a gene: 2. The whole variable domain, filled in from reference TRBV7-6 and TRBJ2-7, reads GAGVSQSPRYKVTKRGQDVALRCDPISGHVSLYWYRQALGQGPEFLTYFNYEAQQDKSGLPNDRFSAERPEGSISTLTIQRTEQRDSAMYRCASSLGGQPYEQYFGPGTRLTVT.

The chain carries TRBV28 and TRBJ2-7, with D perhaps assigned TRBD1 or TRBD2 (6 bases each). The V gene lost 1 base and the J gene lost 2 bases, with 15 bases spanning the gap. Germline V gives CDR1 MDHEN, CDR2 SYDVKM. This CDR3 has 16 residues. CDR3 amino acids: CASSLLSGAAPYEQYF. CDR3 bases: TGTGCCAGCAGTTTATTATCGGGGGCTGCACCCTACGAGCAGTACTTC.

To note about this clone: In the same sample, other DNA sequences code for this CDR3. The genes are TRBV5-4 and TRBJ1-5, with D possibly TRBD1 on 5 matching bases. The V gene lost 5 bases and the J gene lost 3 bases, with 9 bases spanning the gap. Germline V lookup: CDR1 SGHNT, CDR2 YYREEE (reference sequence). The CDR3 has 13 amino acids. In nucleotides, the CDR3 is TGTGCCAGCAGTCTGGGGACCAATCAGCCCCAGCATTTT. Protein: CASSLGTNQPQHF.

The genes are TRBV27 and TRBJ2-7; TRBD2 aligns across 8 bases. Germline CDR1 and CDR2: MNHEY and SMNVEV (reference sequence). The CDR3 length is 13 residues. With 10 bases clipped from V and 0 bases from J, the junction kept 5 bases outside the gene matches. CDR3 in amino acids: CATRGTSSYEQYF. The CDR3 nucleotides are TGTGCCACCAGAGGGACTAGCTCCTACGAGCAGTACTTC.

The rearrangement links TRBV6-5 to TRBJ2-7, with D maybe TRBD1 (5 bases). Germline-derived CDR1 and CDR2 are MNHEY and SVGAGI. The V end was cut by 2 bases, the J end by 4 bases, with 12 bases between. The CDR3 is 14 amino acids. The CDR3 nucleotides are TGTGCCAGCAGTTACGGGGCAGACCTTTACGAGCAGTACTTC. Amino acids: CASSYGADLYEQYF.

The gene calls are TRBV27 and TRBJ2-1, with TRBD2 identical over 12 bases. CDR3 length: 15 residues. Germline trimming cut 4 bases from V and 9 bases from J; bases unmatched to any gene: 7. CDR1 and CDR2 from the germline V gene are MNHEY and SMNVEV (reference sequence). The CDR3, as DNA: TGTGCCAGCAGTTCAGGACTAGCGGGAAGGAGTGAGCAGTTCTTC. Translated, it gives CASSSGLAGRSEQFF.

J is TRBJ2-1 and V is TRBV9; 9 nucleotides agree with TRBD2. Germline loops: CDR1 SGDLS, CDR2 YYNGEE. The trim removed 0 bases at V and 5 bases at J, leaving 6 bases unmatched. CDR3 length equals 16 residues. This CDR3 is CASSVAGSGGNNEQFF. CDR3 nucleotides: TGTGCCAGCAGCGTAGCTGGTAGCGGGGGAAACAATGAGCAGTTCTTC.

The chain employs TRBV4-1 and TRBJ2-7; TRBD2 matches 7 bases. V was pared by 8 bases and J by 3 bases, with 19 bases of the junction left unmatched. The CDR3 has 17 residues. Germline CDR1 MGHRA, CDR2 YSYEKL. The CDR3 sequence: CASAEWGPGGSLYEQYF. The CDR3 DNA reads as TGCGCCAGCGCGGAATGGGGCCCGGGCGGGAGCCTCTACGAGCAGTACTTC.

The rearrangement uses TRBV6-1 and TRBJ1-5, with 7 bases matching TRBD1. Germline assignment: CDR1 MNHNS and CDR2 SASEGT. J was trimmed by 4 bases and V by 2 bases; bases with no gene match: 8. The CDR3 runs 16 residues. For the CDR3, the DNA is TGTGCCAGCAGTGAATATGACCGGGACAGAAATCAGCCCCAGCATTTT. Translated, it gives CASSEYDRDRNQPQHF.

This clone was counted once. The J gene is TRBJ1-5, the V gene TRBV6-1; 9 nucleotides match TRBD1. Germline CDR1 is MNHNS and CDR2 is SASEGT. CDR3 size: 15 residues. V lost 1 base and J lost 7; bases outside the gene matches: 5. CDR3 nucleotide sequence: TGTGCCAGCAGTGAAGAGGACAGGGGTTACCAGCCCCAGCATTTT. This gives the protein CASSEEDRGYQPQHF.

The rearrangement uses TRBV6-5 and TRBJ2-1; D is undetermined. Trimming cost V 6 bases and J 8 bases, with 11 bases left between them. Germline assignment: CDR1 MNHEY and CDR2 SVGAGI. CDR3 length: 12 residues. For the CDR3, the DNA is TGTGCCAGCAGATCTATTAGGGATGAGCAGTTCTTC. Protein: CASRSIRDEQFF.

As concerns this clone: Other DNA variants within this sample encode the same CDR3. The rearrangement uses TRBV19 and TRBJ1-1, with D unclear. Germline V gene data show CDR1 as LNHDA and CDR2 as SQIVND (reference sequence). CDR3 length equals 12 residues. Trimming shortened V by 4 bases and J by 4 bases, and 7 bases separated the two germline ends. In nucleotides, the CDR3 is TGTGCCAGTAGTACAGGAATCACTGAAGCTTTCTTT. Protein: CASSTGITEAFF.

V and J are TRBV5-6 and TRBJ2-7; 7 positions agree with TRBD2. CDR3 length: 15 residues. Germline V lookup: CDR1 SGHDT, CDR2 YYEEEE. V shed 3 bases, J shed 3 bases, and the junction held 9 bases outside the gene matches. CDR3 in amino acids: CASSSGTTWGYEQYF. The DNA for the CDR3 is TGTGCCAGCAGCTCCGGGACTACATGGGGCTACGAGCAGTACTTC.

Comment on this clone: Other DNA sequences in the same sample also yield this CDR3. The chain employs TRBV27 and TRBJ2-7; weak D call: TRBD2 (5 bases). Trimming took 4 bases from V and 3 from J, leaving 10 bases between them. The V gene's germline CDR1 is MNHEY and CDR2 SMNVEV (reference sequence). The length of the CDR3 is 13 residues. In DNA form, the CDR3 reads TGTGCCAGCAGTTCAAGAGGGAGCTACGAGCAGTACTTC. Translating gives CASSSRGSYEQYF.

There are a few counts of this clone. The J gene is TRBJ1-1, the V gene TRBV19; no clear D. The CDR3 is 13 residues long. Trimming cost V 1 base and J 6 bases, with 9 bases left between them. CDR1 is LNHDA, CDR2 SQIVND, per germline (reference sequence). CDR3 protein: CASSIVSGSEAFF. The DNA for the CDR3 is TGTGCCAGTAGTATAGTTTCGGGATCTGAAGCTTTCTTT.

This chain links TRBV7-9 with TRBJ2-1; 10 nucleotides agree with TRBD2. The CDR3 sequence is 15 residues long. Germline CDR1 reads SEHNR; CDR2 reads FQNEAQ (reference sequence). V was clipped by 5 bases and J by 7 bases; unmatched bases: 8. CDR3 nucleotide sequence: TGTGCCAGCAGCGCTCGACTAGCGGGCAGAAATGAGCAGTTCTTC. It is translated as CASSARLAGRNEQFF.

CDR3 DNA sequence: TGCAGCGTTGAACTCTGGGCAGGGGGCACATACGAGCAGTACTTC. It codes for CSVELWAGGTYEQYF. V is TRBV29-1 and J is TRBJ2-7, with 8 nucleotides matching TRBD1. The CDR3 covers 15 residues. The germline V gene has CDR1 SQVTM and CDR2 ANQGSEA. Germline trimming cut 2 bases from V and 4 bases from J; bases unmatched to any gene: 10.

V gene TRBV11-2 combines with J gene TRBJ2-1; the D gene is possibly TRBD2 (5 bases). Germline CDR1 is SGHAT and CDR2 is FQNNGV. Trimming removed 5 bases from V and 6 bases from J, with 11 bases in between. This CDR3 is built from 13 residues. CDR3 loop: CASSTRGGNEQFF. As DNA, the CDR3 is TGTGCCAGCAGCACACGCGGAGGCAATGAGCAGTTCTTC.